The 17 T cell receptor beta chains in this list originate from one sample, sequenced in a study of cytomegalovirus exposure and HLA in healthy donors. The PCR had 60 Vbeta and 13 Jbeta primers. Here immunoSEQ multiplex PCR was the method, and the copy in TCRdb shows in-frame clones only, minus some. This table has roughly 150,000 clones, approximately 85% appearing once. Sequenced input: PBMCs. The source of these receptors is a young woman in good health and CMV-seronegative.

The CDR3 sequence: CASSVDSLDLSSYEQYF. For the CDR3, the DNA is TGTGCCAGCAGCGTAGACAGTCTTGACCTGAGCTCCTACGAGCAGTACTTC. This chain joins TRBV7-2 and TRBJ2-7, with D perhaps TRBD1 (5 bases). Germline assignment: CDR1 SGHTA and CDR2 FQGNSA. V was cut by 5 bases and J by 0 bases, with 20 bases left in between. This CDR3 is built from 17 residues.

The chain recombines TRBV7-3 with TRBJ2-3; 13 nucleotides agree with TRBD2. Germline lookup yields CDR1 SGHTA and CDR2 FQGTGA. This CDR3 spans 17 amino acids. The ends lost 5 bases at V and 3 bases at J; junction bases unmatched: 8. CDR3 amino acids: CASSPGTSGAGTDTQYF. The CDR3 DNA reads as TGTGCCAGCAGCCCGGGGACTAGCGGGGCCGGAACAGATACGCAGTATTTT.

The count of this clone is one. The chain combines TRBV2 with TRBJ2-1; a weak D match, TRBD1 (8 bases). Germline CDR1 SNHLY, CDR2 FYNNEI. The CDR3 is 14 amino acids. V lost 2 bases and J 9 bases, leaving 14 bases between the germline ends. CDR3 region: CASSENRGGGEQFF. DNA of the CDR3: TGTGCCAGCAGTGAAAACAGGGGGGGCGGTGAGCAGTTCTTC.

The J gene is TRBJ1-2, the V gene TRBV10-3; 7 nucleotides match TRBD1. V lost 4 bases and J lost 9; bases outside the gene matches: 5. The CDR3 consists of 12 residues. In germline, CDR1 is ENHRY, CDR2 SYGVKD. The CDR3, as DNA: TGTGCCATCAGTGGGACAGGAGACCGCTACACCTTC. It translates to CAISGTGDRYTF.

J is TRBJ1-2 and V is TRBV2; D might be TRBD1 (5 bases). The CDR3 covers 13 residues. Trimming took off 8 bases at V and 4 bases at J, with 14 bases between the two ends. Germline V CDR1 and CDR2: SNHLY, FYNNEI. The CDR3 region has the DNA TGTGCCAGCCGACAGCGCCTTACCTATGGCTACACCTTC. Its translation is CASRQRLTYGYTF.

The chain combines TRBV28 with TRBJ2-7; D ambiguous. CDR3 length equals 12 residues. Trimming removed 5 bases at V and 2 bases at J, with 7 bases between. The germline V gene encodes CDR1 MDHEN and CDR2 SYDVKM. The CDR3 DNA reads TGTGCCAGCAGTCCGAGGCCCTACGAGCAGTACTTC. Amino acids: CASSPRPYEQYF.

This clone has more than one count but fewer than ten. This chain connects TRBV7-8 to TRBJ1-1, with unresolved D. Trimming pared 3 bases from V and 1 base from J, leaving 9 bases between. CDR3 size: 14 residues. Germline loops: CDR1 SGHVS, CDR2 FQNEAQ. The CDR3 is CASSFTGPNTEAFF. The CDR3 DNA reads TGTGCCAGCAGCTTTACGGGTCCGAACACTGAAGCTTTCTTT. The variable domain in full, with the rest retrieved from reference TRBV7-8 and TRBJ1-1, is GAGVSQSPRYKVAKRGQDVALRCDPISGHVSLFWYQQALGQGPEFLTYFQNEAQLDKSGLPSDRFFAERPEGSVSTLKIQRTQQEDSAVYLCASSFTGPNTEAFFGQGTRLTVV.

This clone was counted a few times. This chain uses TRBV29-1 with TRBJ1-2; D is undetermined. V was cut by 4 bases and J by 1 base, with 19 bases left in between. CDR3 length: 16 residues. Germline CDR1 reads SQVTM; CDR2 reads ANQGSEA. CDR3 DNA sequence: TGCAGCGTTGTTGGCAGACATACCTCCTTTAACTATGGCTACACCTTC. Its protein product is CSVVGRHTSFNYGYTF.

V is TRBV7-8 and J is TRBJ1-2, with D possibly being TRBD1 (6 bases). In germline, CDR1 is SGHVS, CDR2 FQNEAQ. The V and J ends lost 4 bases and 4 bases respectively, with 19 bases between them. The CDR3 sequence is 16 residues long. The CDR3 nucleotides read TGTGCCAGCAGCTGGGGTGAGACAGGATCCCTCTATGGCTACACCTTC. Translating gives CASSWGETGSLYGYTF.

V gene TRBV6-6 combines with J gene TRBJ1-6, with D possibly being TRBD1 (5 bases). Germline loops: CDR1 MNHNY, CDR2 SVGAGI (reference sequence). Trimming took 0 bases from V and 3 from J, leaving 9 bases between them. The CDR3 totals 16 residues. The CDR3 region has the DNA TGTGCCAGCAGTTACTCGGGGGGGGTCTATAATTCACCCCTCCACTTT. Its translation is CASSYSGGVYNSPLHF.

The chain links TRBV2 to TRBJ2-2; 14 bases match TRBD2. The trim removed 5 bases at V and 6 bases at J, leaving 17 bases unmatched. Germline V lookup: CDR1 SNHLY, CDR2 FYNNEI. The CDR3 spans 20 residues. The CDR3 region has the DNA TGTGCCAGCAGTCTCACCGGGACTAGCGGGAGAAGGGGACACTCCGGGGAGCTGTTTTTT. The encoded protein is CASSLTGTSGRRGHSGELFF.

The V gene is TRBV12-5, the J gene TRBJ2-4, with 9 positions matching TRBD1. Trimming removed 5 bases from V and 15 bases from J; junction bases left unmatched: 8. The CDR3 runs 12 residues. The germline V gene has CDR1 LGHNT and CDR2 FRNRAP. The CDR3 spells CASGPPLTGGYF. As DNA, the CDR3 is TGTGCTAGTGGTCCCCCCTTGACAGGGGGGTACTTC.

This clone was picked up one time. The V and J genes are TRBV27 and TRBJ1-2; D perhaps matches TRBD1 (5 bases). Trimming took 3 bases from V and 7 from J, leaving 18 bases between them. CDR3 size: 15 residues. Germline lookup yields CDR1 MNHEY and CDR2 SMNVEV (reference sequence). This chain's CDR3 is CASSFRSRAPLGYTF. The CDR3 region has the DNA TGTGCCAGCAGTTTTCGGTCCAGGGCTCCTCTTGGCTACACCTTC.

The chain joins TRBV29-1 to TRBJ2-7; 7 bases line up with TRBD1. This CDR3 is built from 13 residues. Germline loops: CDR1 SQVTM, CDR2 ANQGSEA. V lost 1 base and J lost 4; bases outside the gene matches: 4. CDR3 amino acids: CSVEGGRGYEQYF. CDR3 coding DNA: TGCAGCGTTGAAGGGGGCAGGGGGTACGAGCAGTACTTC.

Notes on this clone: Distinct nucleotide sequences in the sample also encode this CDR3. The V and J genes are TRBV5-8 and TRBJ1-5, with D perhaps matching TRBD1 (5 bases). The V gene lost 4 bases and the J gene lost 1 base, with 12 bases spanning the gap. The CDR3 runs to 15 residues. Per germline, CDR1 SGHTS and CDR2 YDEGEE. The CDR3 DNA follows: TGTGCCAGCAGCCAAGTCCCAGGGAGCAATCAGCCCCAGCATTTT. It translates to CASSQVPGSNQPQHF.

There are a few counts of this clone. V usage is TRBV6-5 and J usage is TRBJ1-5, with 9 bases that match TRBD1. Germline V gene sequence: CDR1 MNHEY, CDR2 SVGAGI. This CDR3 is 16 amino acids long. V trimming: 4 bases; J trimming: 5 bases; junction bases outside the gene matches: 9. For the CDR3, the DNA is TGTGCCAGCAGTTTAGAACAGGGGGCGGGGGATCAGCCCCAGCATTTT. Encoded protein: CASSLEQGAGDQPQHF.

The rearrangement joins TRBV10-1 to TRBJ2-3, with 8 positions matching TRBD1. The CDR3 contains 15 residues. Losses at the gene ends were 5 bases for V and 4 bases for J; bases not matched to a gene: 8. The germline gives CDR1 WNHNN, CDR2 SYGVQD (reference sequence). As DNA, the CDR3 is TGCGCCAGCAGTAGAGGACAGGGTGCCCCAGATACGCAGTATTTT. This sequence encodes CASSRGQGAPDTQYF.